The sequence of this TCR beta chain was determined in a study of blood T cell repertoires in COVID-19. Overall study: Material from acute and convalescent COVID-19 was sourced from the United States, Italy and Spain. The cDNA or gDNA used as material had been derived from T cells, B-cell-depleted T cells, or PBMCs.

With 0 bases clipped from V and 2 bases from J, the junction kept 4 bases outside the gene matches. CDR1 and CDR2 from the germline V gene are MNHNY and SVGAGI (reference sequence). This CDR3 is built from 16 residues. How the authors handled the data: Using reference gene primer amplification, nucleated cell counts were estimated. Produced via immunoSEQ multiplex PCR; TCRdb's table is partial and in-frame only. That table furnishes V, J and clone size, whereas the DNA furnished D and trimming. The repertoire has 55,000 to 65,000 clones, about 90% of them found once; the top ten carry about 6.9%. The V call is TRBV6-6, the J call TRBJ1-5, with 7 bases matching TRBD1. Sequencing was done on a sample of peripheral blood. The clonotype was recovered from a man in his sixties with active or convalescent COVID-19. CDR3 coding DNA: TGTGCCAGCAGTTACTCTGAGGGGGCGGGCAATCAGCCCCAGCATTTT. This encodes CASSYSEGAGNQPQHF.